The sequence of this T cell receptor beta chain was determined in a study of T-cell reconstitution after alpha-beta-depleted transplantation in children (dated by TCRdb to 2016 to 2017). About the study as a whole: T-cell immune reconstitution after TCRalphabeta/CD19-depleted allogeneic hematopoietic cell transplantation in children was quantitatively tracked in the study by means of TCR repertoire profiling.

The protocol used for the library was PCR. The sample was run on an Illumina HiSeq 2500. Molecular barcoding was employed in the preparation of TCR libraries, with unique molecular identifiers being used to normalize TCRbeta repertoire quantification. The public reads were run again by TCRdb, first through fastp at Q25 and then through MiXCR, and only productive beta chains were kept. CDR3 protein duplicates are merged, each entry listing the most common genes and DNA. Here the sample has some 200,000 distinct CDR3 sequences; 6.6% occur a single time. Approximately 6% of the sample goes to the ten largest clones. This clonotype was seen at least ten times. What this receptor recognizes is not known. No per-base quality is available; no much larger clone lies one base away. V sheds 6 bases and J sheds 7 bases, leaving 9 bases between their ends. The CDR3 covers 11 residues, taking in both the cysteine and the phenylalanine. The only DNA kept is the CDR3, 33 bases in frame from the first base. CDR1 and CDR2 were assigned from the germline V gene (reference sequence) as MNHNY and SVGAGI.

This specimen's treatment or condition label, per the study, means: allogeneic hematopoietic cell transplantation with graft depleted of TCRalphabeta T cells and CD19 B cells. TCRalphabeta/CD19-depleted allogeneic hematopoietic cell grafts were given to the transplant recipients, all of whom were children. Broader findings and caveats from the paper: The frequencies of hyperexpanded clones fell over the following months, and after one year, T-cell counts and TCRbeta diversity were mostly attributed to newly produced T cells. About two months after transplant, the apparently early recovery of alphabetaT-cell counts reportedly depended on just several hundred clones that had expanded rapidly and came from non-depleted graft cells. The high TCRbeta diversity at day 60 in some patients was ascribed to recipient T cells and intrathymic progenitors that had survived conditioning.

The sample was PBMCs, taken before TCRalphabeta/CD19-depleted stem cell transplant. The chain is assembled from TRBV6-6 and TRBJ1-1; the D gene assignment is ambiguous. The clonotype comes from a boy between 2 and 15 years old with acute lymphoblastic leukemia, due to receive a stem cell transplant. Read as DNA, the sequence is TGTGCCAGCAGCCACGACCTTGAAGCTTTCTTT. Protein translation: CASSHDLEAFF.